What follows are 30 T cell receptor beta chains derived from one specimen sequenced in a study of technical replicates of blood from a handful of donors. The protocol was immunoSEQ multiplex PCR, while the TCRdb copy is restricted to in-frame clones and leaves out a portion. The profile covers roughly 79,000 clones, with 91% appearing a single time and about 0.36% taken by the ten largest. Sequencing was carried out using T cells isolated from PBMCs. The origin of the receptors is a human donor in good health. Some clones in this sample may be carry-over from other donors' samples.

The chain combines TRBV29-1 with TRBJ1-1; a possible D gene is TRBD1 (5 bases). The CDR3 has 14 amino acids. The germline V and J ends were trimmed by 5 bases and 4 bases, with 17 bases remaining between them. Germline V CDR1 and CDR2: SQVTM, ANQGSEA. CDR3 bases: TGCAGCGTTACCGTGGGGGAGGCAGGCACTGAAGCTTTCTTT. Its protein product is CSVTVGEAGTEAFF.

The chain joins TRBV4-1 to TRBJ2-1, with TRBD2 matching 13 bases. The CDR3 spans 17 residues. Germline CDR1 and CDR2: MGHRA and YSYEKL. The J segment lost 8 bases and the V segment lost 4 bases, leaving 11 bases of the junction unmatched. The CDR3 DNA follows: TGCGCCAGCAGCCCAACCGGGACTAGCGGGGTGTCGGATGAGCAGTTCTTC. Encoded protein: CASSPTGTSGVSDEQFF.

The chain combines TRBV11-2 with TRBJ1-1; D possibly corresponds to TRBD1 (5 bases). V lost 4 bases and J lost 3, with 15 bases in between. The germline V gene encodes CDR1 SGHAT and CDR2 FQNNGV. The CDR3 covers 15 residues. The CDR3 DNA reads TGTGCCAGCAGCTCGGGGACTCATCGGGACACTGAAGCTTTCTTT. Its protein is CASSSGTHRDTEAFF.

A few counts support this clone. The chain joins TRBV19 to TRBJ2-1; the D gene is possibly TRBD1 (6 bases). The V gene lost 4 bases and the J gene lost 9 bases, with 7 bases spanning the gap. The germline CDR1 and CDR2 sequences are LNHDA and SQIVND (reference sequence). The CDR3 totals 11 residues. The CDR3, as DNA: TGTGCCAGTAGTAGGGGGCTTGAGCAGTTCTTC. Protein sequence: CASSRGLEQFF.

This chain links TRBV30 with TRBJ1-4, with a tentative D call TRBD1 (5 bases). This CDR3 comprises 15 residues. V lost 6 bases to trimming and J lost 5 bases, with 19 bases between them. In germline, CDR1 is GTSNPN, CDR2 SVGIG (reference sequence). Here the CDR3 DNA reads TGTGCCTGTAAACCGGTTTCGGGGGGAAATGAAAAACTGTTTTTT. Its protein product is CACKPVSGGNEKLFF. Filled out from reference TRBV30 and TRBJ1-4, the complete variable domain reads SQTIHQWPATLVQPVGSPLSLECTVEGTSNPNLYWYRQAAGRGLQLLFYSVGIGQISSEVPQNLSASRPQDRQFILSSKKLLLSDSGFYLCACKPVSGGNEKLFFGSGTQLSVL.

The gene calls are TRBV6-5 and TRBJ2-3, with TRBD1 matching over 10 bases. Per germline, CDR1 MNHEY and CDR2 SVGAGI. The length of the CDR3 is 16 residues. The ends lost 4 bases at V and 5 bases at J; junction bases unmatched: 9. CDR3 sequence (DNA): TGTGCCAGCAGTTCCTCGCCCCGGGACAGGGGAGATACGCAGTATTTT. It yields the protein CASSSSPRDRGDTQYF.

Details on this clone: This is likely a read error, given that the CDR3 carries no conserved phenylalanine or tryptophan at its end. It is unclear where the CDR3 begins or ends on the DNA, so no DNA is shown, and the CDR3 is as TCRdb lists it. The V call is TRBV15, the J call TRBJ1-1; the table gives TRBD1 as D, unverified against the DNA. Germline V lookup: CDR1 LNHNV, CDR2 YYDKDF (reference sequence). The CDR3 is made up of 16 amino acids, end residues included. The CDR3: CATSRDTSKAGRWVFS.

The sample holds one count of this clone. V gene TRBV19 combines with J gene TRBJ2-7; 10 bases are shared with TRBD2. This CDR3 contains 16 residues. The V segment lost 4 bases and the J segment 3 bases; nucleotides outside the gene matches: 9. Germline assignment: CDR1 LNHDA and CDR2 SQIVND (reference sequence). The CDR3 DNA is TGTGCCAGTAGTACCCTAGCGGGAGCAATGGGCTACGAGCAGTACTTC. It codes for CASSTLAGAMGYEQYF.

The V and J genes are TRBV6-1 and TRBJ1-1, with D possibly matching TRBD1 (6 bases). Germline V gives CDR1 MNHNS, CDR2 SASEGT. CDR3 length equals 15 residues. Between the trimmed V and J ends, which lost 1 base and 10 bases, there was a span of 19 bases. The CDR3 here is CASSEVGSGESGAFF. CDR3 nucleotides: TGTGCCAGCAGTGAAGTTGGTTCAGGGGAGAGTGGAGCTTTCTTT.

CDR3 in DNA: TGCAGCCAAGCGGGAGTCGAGACCCAGTACTTC. Its translation is CSQAGVETQYF. This sequence joins TRBV20-1 and TRBJ2-5, with 8 bases identical to TRBD2. The CDR3 covers 11 residues. Germline loops: CDR1 DFQATT, CDR2 SNEGSKA (reference sequence).

Details on this clone: The same CDR3 can be traced to other DNA sequences in this sample. The chain carries TRBV27 and TRBJ1-2, with 9 bases fitting TRBD1. Trimming cost V 6 bases and J 4 bases; bases outside gene matches: 3. Germline V gene sequence: CDR1 MNHEY, CDR2 SMNVEV (reference sequence). This CDR3 contains 13 residues. In DNA, the CDR3 is TGTGCCAGCAGCCTGACAGGGGGCTATGGCTACACCTTC. It encodes CASSLTGGYGYTF.

The rearrangement joins TRBV5-4 to TRBJ1-1; the D gene is possibly TRBD1 (5 bases). Germline CDR1 reads SGHNT; CDR2 reads YYREEE (reference sequence). Trimming took 0 bases from V and 1 from J, leaving 10 bases between them. This CDR3 contains 15 residues. CDR3 region: CASSLAWGGNTEAFF. CDR3 coding DNA: TGTGCCAGCAGCTTGGCCTGGGGGGGGAACACTGAAGCTTTCTTT.

V gene TRBV7-9 combines with J gene TRBJ1-1, with D unresolved. From germline, CDR1 is SEHNR and CDR2 FQNEAQ (reference sequence). CDR3 length: 13 residues. V was clipped by 6 bases and J by 0 bases, with 8 bases between them. The CDR3 region is CASRGEVNTEAFF. CDR3 coding DNA: TGTGCCAGCAGGGGAGAGGTGAACACTGAAGCTTTCTTT. The full variable domain, in which reference TRBV7-9 and TRBJ1-1 provide the parts outside the CDR3, is DTGVSQNPRHKITKRGQNVTFRCDPISEHNRLYWYRQTLGQGPEFLTYFQNEAQLEKSRLLSDRFSAERPKGSFSTLEIQRTEQGDSAMYLCASRGEVNTEAFFGQGTRLTVV.

This chain connects TRBV5-1 to TRBJ2-7, with D hard to call. Germline-derived CDR1 and CDR2 are SGHRS and YFSETQ. This CDR3 region has 14 residues. Deletions cut 8 bases from V and 2 bases from J, with 17 bases between. The CDR3: CASRDFGETYEQYF. CDR3 bases: TGCGCCAGTAGAGACTTTGGCGAAACCTACGAGCAGTACTTC.

The gene calls are TRBV6-4 and TRBJ1-2, with D possibly matching TRBD1 (5 bases). The CDR3 extends over 13 amino acids. The germline V gene has CDR1 MRHNA and CDR2 SNTAGT. V lost 5 bases and J 5 bases, leaving 12 bases between the germline ends. CDR3 amino acids: CASSFNGGYGYTF. In nucleotides, the CDR3 is TGTGCCAGCAGTTTTAATGGGGGGTATGGCTACACCTTC.

This chain links TRBV10-2 with TRBJ1-1, with 7 bases matching TRBD1. The trim removed 6 bases at V and 6 bases at J, leaving 7 bases unmatched. Germline-derived CDR1 and CDR2 are WSHSY and SAAADI. The CDR3 covers 13 residues. CDR3 in amino acids: CASSSGQSPEAFF. The DNA of the CDR3 is TGCGCCAGCAGCTCGGGACAGTCGCCTGAAGCTTTCTTT.

V is TRBV5-5 and J is TRBJ1-5; D is uncertain. The CDR3 is 12 residues long. Trimming took 2 bases from V and 5 from J, leaving 5 bases between them. Germline V gene data show CDR1 as SGHKS and CDR2 as YYEKEE (reference sequence). CDR3 bases: TGTGCCAGCAGCTTCTCCGATCAGCCCCAGCATTTT. This sequence encodes CASSFSDQPQHF. The variable domain in full, with the rest retrieved from reference TRBV5-5 and TRBJ1-5, is DAGVTQSPTHLIKTRGQQVTLRCSPISGHKSVSWYQQVLGQGPQFIFQYYEKEERGRGNFPDRFSARQFPNYSSELNVNALLLGDSALYLCASSFSDQPQHFGDGTRLSIL.

This chain joins TRBV5-6 and TRBJ2-7; D perhaps matches TRBD1 (6 bases). V shed 4 bases and J shed 2 bases, with 10 bases lying between them. From germline, CDR1 is SGHDT and CDR2 YYEEEE. This CDR3 has 13 residues. CDR3 residues: CASSTWTAYEQYF. DNA for the CDR3: TGTGCCAGCAGCACCTGGACAGCCTACGAGCAGTACTTC.

V and J are TRBV9 and TRBJ1-2, with D possibly TRBD1 on 6 matching bases. The CDR3 is 13 residues long. Germline CDR1 SGDLS, CDR2 YYNGEE. V lost 4 bases and J 7 bases, leaving 14 bases between the germline ends. CDR3 sequence (DNA): TGTGCCAGCAGCCTTGGGGACATTCGTGGCTACACCTTC. Its translation: CASSLGDIRGYTF.

V gene TRBV28 combines with J gene TRBJ1-5; TRBD1 matches at 9 bases. The germline V gene has CDR1 MDHEN and CDR2 SYDVKM. This CDR3 is built from 16 residues. The V gene end was trimmed by 8 bases and the J gene end by 3 bases; junction bases not matched to a gene: 11. CDR3 nucleotide sequence: TGTGCCAGCTCCAACGTGGGGACAGGGTACAATCAGCCCCAGCATTTT. Its translation: CASSNVGTGYNQPQHF.

This clone was recorded once. The chain employs TRBV18 and TRBJ2-1; TRBD2 might be the D (6 bases). From germline, CDR1 is KGHSH and CDR2 LQKENI. The V gene lost 3 bases and the J gene lost 3 bases, with 6 bases spanning the gap. The CDR3 contains 13 residues. CDR3 nucleotides: TGTGCCAGCTCACCGGGACTCTACAATGAGCAGTTCTTC. Its protein is CASSPGLYNEQFF.

The V and J genes are TRBV29-1 and TRBJ1-1; possibly TRBD1 for D (5 bases). V lost 5 bases, J lost 6 bases, and 16 bases lay in between. The V gene's germline CDR1 is SQVTM and CDR2 ANQGSEA. The CDR3 extends over 13 amino acids. CDR3 amino acids: CSVSGGKGAEAFF. CDR3 DNA: TGCAGCGTTTCGGGGGGGAAGGGCGCTGAAGCTTTCTTT.

V is TRBV5-1 and J is TRBJ2-7, with 12 bases aligning to TRBD2. The ends lost 4 bases at V and 1 base at J; junction bases unmatched: 3. The CDR3 contains 15 residues. Germline V CDR1 and CDR2: SGHRS, YFSETQ. CDR3 nucleotide sequence: TGCGCCAGCAGCCCCGGACTAGCGGGATCCTACGAGCAGTACTTC. It yields the protein CASSPGLAGSYEQYF.

This clone came up once. The chain combines TRBV18 with TRBJ2-2; D possibly corresponds to TRBD2 (5 bases). V was shortened by 3 bases and J by 4 bases, with 12 bases between the two germline ends. Germline V gene data show CDR1 as KGHSH and CDR2 as LQKENI. The CDR3 length is 15 residues. The CDR3 coding sequence is TGTGCCAGCTCACCCGTCTACGAGGGCACCGGGGAGCTGTTTTTT. It yields the protein CASSPVYEGTGELFF.

This sequence joins TRBV28 and TRBJ1-3; D remains ambiguous. This CDR3 is built from 13 residues. Germline V gene lookup returns CDR1 MDHEN and CDR2 SYDVKM. V dropped 5 bases and J dropped 3 bases, with 8 bases sitting between them. The CDR3 region is CASSRRIGNTIYF. For the CDR3, the DNA is TGTGCCAGCAGTCGGCGGATTGGAAACACCATATATTTT.

This sequence joins TRBV19 and TRBJ1-4; 8 bases fit TRBD1. CDR1 is LNHDA and CDR2 is SQIVND in the germline V gene (reference sequence). V gave up 9 bases and J gave up 7 bases; unmatched junction bases: 7. The CDR3 has 13 amino acids. CDR3 loop: CASRQGIGEKLFF. The CDR3 nucleotides are TGTGCCAGCAGACAGGGGATTGGTGAAAAACTGTTTTTT. The variable domain in full, completed from reference TRBV19 and TRBJ1-4, reads DGGITQSPKYLFRKEGQNVTLSCEQNLNHDAMYWYRQDPGQGLRLIYYSQIVNDFQKGDIAEGYSVSREKKESFPLTVTSAQKNPTAFYLCASRQGIGEKLFFGSGTQLSVL.

This chain connects TRBV7-9 to TRBJ2-3; 12 nucleotides match TRBD2. Germline trimming cut 4 bases from V and 1 base from J; bases unmatched to any gene: 3. The length of the CDR3 is 16 residues. Germline V gene data show CDR1 as SEHNR and CDR2 as FQNEAQ (reference sequence). The CDR3 sequence is CASSWPSGGGTDTQYF. The CDR3, as DNA: TGTGCCAGCAGCTGGCCTAGCGGGGGGGGCACAGATACGCAGTATTTT.

This rearrangement joins TRBV5-5 to TRBJ2-7; TRBD2 is a possible D gene (6 bases). CDR3 length equals 11 residues. Trimming cost V 2 bases and J 9 bases, with 9 bases left between them. Germline V gives CDR1 SGHKS, CDR2 YYEKEE (reference sequence). The CDR3 reads CASSFPGLQYF. The CDR3 coding sequence is TGTGCCAGCAGCTTTCCGGGACTGCAGTACTTC.

This clone was observed a single time. The genes are TRBV18 and TRBJ2-3; 9 bases match TRBD2. The CDR3 has 18 residues. V was pared by 1 base and J by 3 bases, with 11 bases of the junction left unmatched. Germline lookup yields CDR1 KGHSH and CDR2 LQKENI. The CDR3 region is CASSPRGSRLADTDTQYF. For the CDR3, the DNA is TGTGCCAGCTCACCACGAGGTTCAAGACTAGCGGATACAGATACGCAGTATTTT.

The CDR3 bases are TGTGCCAGCAGGGGCAGGGAGGAAGAGACCCAGTACTTC. Translation gives CASRGREEETQYF. The chain uses TRBV6-5 and TRBJ2-5; possibly TRBD2 for D (6 bases). The germline CDR1 and CDR2 sequences are MNHEY and SVGAGI. V was shortened by 6 bases and J by 3 bases, with 11 bases between the two germline ends. The CDR3 contains 13 residues.